The text below deals with one TCR beta chain. What it binds is unknown. The record originates from a study of cytomegalovirus exposure and HLA in healthy donors. Study in general: From HLA-typed donors, an early data release held around 80 million unique TCRs.

This CDR3 has 15 amino acids. V was clipped by 0 bases and J by 1 base, with 9 bases between them. In germline, CDR1 is SGHVS, CDR2 FQNEAQ. Study-wide results and caveats: Some TCR beta chains (over 150 of them) were listed as cytomegalovirus-associated. In a later analysis, V- and J-gene trimming of beta chains associated with a DCLRE1C missense variant, replicated independently. In a later analysis, at a false discovery rate of 0.05, about 17,000 TCR beta sequences matched HLA alleles.

PCR involved 60 Vbeta and 13 Jbeta primers. Libraries were prepared by immunoSEQ multiplex PCR; TCRdb keeps only in-frame clonotypes and omits some of them. The data contain over 150,000 clones, around four fifths of them singletons. Sequencing was carried out using PBMCs. This clonotype originated in a boy between 2 and 10 years old in good health and CMV-seronegative. The chain has TRBV7-8 and TRBJ1-1; D gene ambiguous. CDR3 sequence (DNA): TGTGCCAGCAGCTTAGCTGCGCTACCGAACACTGAAGCTTTCTTT. This translates into CASSLAALPNTEAFF.